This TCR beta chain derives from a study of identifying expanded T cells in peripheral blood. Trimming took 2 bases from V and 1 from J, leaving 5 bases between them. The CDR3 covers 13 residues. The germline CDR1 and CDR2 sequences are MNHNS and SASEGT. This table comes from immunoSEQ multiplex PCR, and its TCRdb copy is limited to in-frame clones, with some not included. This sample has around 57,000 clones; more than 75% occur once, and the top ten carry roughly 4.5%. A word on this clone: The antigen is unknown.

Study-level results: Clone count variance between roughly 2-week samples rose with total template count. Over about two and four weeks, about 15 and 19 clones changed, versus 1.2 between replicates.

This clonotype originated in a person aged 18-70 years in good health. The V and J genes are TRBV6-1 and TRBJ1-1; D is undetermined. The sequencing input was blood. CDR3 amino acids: CASSEQRNTEAFF. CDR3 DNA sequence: TGTGCCAGCAGTGAACAGCGGAACACTGAAGCTTTCTTT.